The sequence of this T cell receptor beta chain was determined in a study of cytomegalovirus exposure and HLA in healthy donors. Across the whole study: Early on, a data release was issued that held approximately 78 million unique TCRs from HLA-typed donors.

PCR was performed using 60 Vbeta and 13 Jbeta primers. Measured with immunoSEQ multiplex PCR; TCRdb has only the in-frame clones, and not every one. The sample gives 170,000 or so clones, 80% of which show up once; approximately 6.7% is in the top ten. The CDR3 runs 15 residues. CDR1 SGHRS and CDR2 YFSETQ come from the germline V gene. Trimming took 6 bases from V and 2 from J; bases not matched to a gene: 9. The material sequenced was PBMCs. The chain combines TRBV5-1 with TRBJ2-3; 7 bases are shared with TRBD2. This receptor was identified in a man aged 25 to 40 in good health and CMV-seropositive. CDR3 loop: CASNRIAGPTDTQYF. DNA for the CDR3: TGCGCCAGCAATCGCATAGCGGGCCCCACAGATACGCAGTATTTT.